Here is one TCR beta chain with its context. As yet, its antigen is unknown. A much larger clone sits a single nucleotide away, making a read error possible. Molecular barcoded adaptors covering alpha/delta and beta/gamma chains were used on about 390 ng RNA. TCRdb re-derived calls from the reads in MiXCR, one entry per CDR3 protein. The sample records tens of thousands of distinct CDR3 sequences, about 20% being singletons. This record comes from a study of read filtering for tumor transcriptome and immune sequencing. The study's findings and limits: Dropping single-read clonotypes raised IR-seq and RNA-seq shared-clonotype correlation. Roughly four fifths of IR-seq clonotypes had one read, totaling roughly 3.5% of reads; RNA-seq: around 77% and 45%.

This TCR derives from a donor aged 40 or over with multiple myeloma. The sample taken for sequencing was a population of CD138-negative cells sorted from bone marrow.

The CDR3 bases are TGTGCCGGCAGCTTACTTCGCGCCGGTAATGAGCAGTTCTTC. It is translated as CAGSLLRAGNEQFF. The chain carries TRBV7-2 and TRBJ2-1; no reliable D call. Germline loops: CDR1 SGHTA, CDR2 FQGNSA. The CDR3 sequence is 14 residues long.